The next 28 T cell receptor beta chains were all read from a single sample in a study of blood T cell repertoires in COVID-19. The repertoire was sequenced with immunoSEQ multiplex PCR; TCRdb's copy has only in-frame clones and lacks some. The top ten hold roughly 14% of the sample, which has about 160,000 clones, 78% seen once. Sequenced: peripheral blood. All receptors come from a woman of 80 years or more with acute or convalescent COVID-19.

The V call is TRBV14, the J call TRBJ1-1, with 9 bases fitting TRBD1. V dropped 6 bases and J dropped 7; count of bases not matched to a gene: 3. CDR1 and CDR2 (germline): SGHDN, FVKESK. There are 12 residues in the CDR3. DNA for the CDR3: TGTGCCAGCAGACGGACAGGGGATGAAGCTTTCTTT. Its translation: CASRRTGDEAFF.

The gene calls are TRBV6-5 and TRBJ1-5, with TRBD1 matching 8 bases. J lost 5 bases, V lost 4 bases, and 7 bases had no gene match. The CDR3 is 15 residues long. Germline-derived CDR1 and CDR2 are MNHEY and SVGAGI. CDR3 sequence (DNA): TGTGCCAGCAGTTTTTACAGGGGGGGCGATCAGCCCCAGCATTTT. This encodes CASSFYRGGDQPQHF.

This chain connects TRBV18 to TRBJ1-5, with 9 bases fitting TRBD1. With V trimmed by 5 bases and J by 2 bases, 4 bases remained unmatched. There are 15 residues in the CDR3. Germline lookup yields CDR1 KGHSH and CDR2 LQKENI. The CDR3 here is CASSVTGGGNQPQHF. In DNA form, the CDR3 reads TGTGCCAGCTCAGTGACAGGGGGAGGCAATCAGCCCCAGCATTTT.

The chain combines TRBV30 with TRBJ1-1, with 7 bases that match TRBD1. After removal of 1 base from V and 4 bases from J, the junction contained 6 bases not matched to a gene. There are 14 residues in the CDR3. Germline V CDR1 and CDR2: GTSNPN, SVGIG (reference sequence). The CDR3 spells CAWSGRGRGTEAFF. The CDR3 DNA reads TGTGCCTGGAGTGGGAGGGGGCGAGGCACTGAAGCTTTCTTT.

This chain joins TRBV5-1 and TRBJ1-1; D is perhaps TRBD1 (6 bases). CDR1 SGHRS and CDR2 YFSETQ come from the germline V gene. This CDR3 spans 16 amino acids. Trimming shortened V by 0 bases and J by 1 base, and 13 bases separated the two germline ends. CDR3 region: CASSLAPGTPNTEAFF. In DNA form, the CDR3 reads TGCGCCAGCAGCTTGGCCCCCGGGACACCGAACACTGAAGCTTTCTTT.

This clone is a singleton in its sample. The rearrangement uses TRBV19 and TRBJ2-1; D possibly corresponds to TRBD1 (6 bases). The length of the CDR3 is 15 residues. V was cut by 3 bases and J by 8 bases, with 17 bases left in between. Germline values: CDR1 LNHDA, CDR2 SQIVND (reference sequence). CDR3 protein: CASSMSRTATYEQFF. The CDR3 DNA reads as TGTGCCAGTAGTATGAGCCGGACAGCAACGTATGAGCAGTTCTTC.

The chain employs TRBV2 and TRBJ2-7; no clear D. This CDR3 region has 13 residues. The V and J ends lost 4 bases and 5 bases respectively, with 12 bases between them. CDR1 SNHLY and CDR2 FYNNEI come from the germline V gene. The CDR3 here is CASSGGEEHEQYF. CDR3 coding DNA: TGTGCCAGCAGTGGAGGCGAGGAGCACGAGCAGTACTTC. Drawing the rest from reference TRBV2 and TRBJ2-7, the complete variable domain is EPEVTQTPSHQVTQMGQEVILRCVPISNHLYFYWYRQILGQKVEFLVSFYNNEISEKSEIFDDQFSVERPDGSNFTLKIRSTKLEDSAMYFCASSGGEEHEQYFGPGTRLTVT.

This clone was detected a few times. Written as DNA, the CDR3 is TGTGCCAGCAGCCCAAGCGGAAACTCCTACGAGCAGTACTTC. Translated: CASSPSGNSYEQYF. V usage is TRBV7-9 and J usage is TRBJ2-7; TRBD2 might be the D (5 bases). Per the germline V gene, CDR1 is SEHNR and CDR2 is FQNEAQ (reference sequence). V was shortened by 5 bases and J by 0 bases, with 11 bases between the two germline ends. This CDR3 is 14 amino acids long.

The chain carries TRBV4-1 and TRBJ1-4; a weak D match, TRBD1 (5 bases). Between the trimmed V and J ends, which lost 4 bases and 4 bases, there was a span of 10 bases. Germline V gives CDR1 MGHRA, CDR2 YSYEKL. This CDR3 spans 14 amino acids. In DNA form, the CDR3 reads TGCGCCAGCAGCCTGATGACAGTTAATGAAAAACTGTTTTTT. Translated: CASSLMTVNEKLFF.

This chain joins TRBV24-1 and TRBJ1-2; 7 nucleotides match TRBD1. Germline CDR1 is KGHDR and CDR2 is SFDVKD. V lost 5 bases, J lost 4 bases, and 0 bases stayed unmatched. The CDR3 has 12 amino acids. The chain's CDR3 is CATSAGGYGYTF. The DNA for the CDR3 is TGTGCCACCAGTGCAGGGGGCTATGGCTACACCTTC.

This clone was observed once. The V and J genes are TRBV6-5 and TRBJ1-5, with TRBD1 matching 8 bases. The CDR3 is 15 amino acids. After removal of 7 bases from V and 3 bases from J, the junction contained 8 bases not matched to a gene. Looked up from germline, CDR1 is MNHEY and CDR2 is SVGAGI. The DNA of the CDR3 is TGTGCCAGCACCTCCACGGACAGGGACAATCAGCCCCAGCATTTT. Its protein is CASTSTDRDNQPQHF.

The rearrangement uses TRBV19 and TRBJ1-2, with 9 bases identical to TRBD1. Germline V gene data show CDR1 as LNHDA and CDR2 as SQIVND (reference sequence). There are 15 residues in the CDR3. V lost 10 bases, J lost 0 bases, and 9 bases stayed unmatched. DNA of the CDR3: TGTGCCACCGCGGACAGGGGCCTAACTAACTATGGCTACACCTTC. This translates into CATADRGLTNYGYTF.

The rearrangement uses TRBV27 and TRBJ2-4; TRBD2 agrees at 14 bases. V dropped 7 bases and J dropped 1; count of bases not matched to a gene: 9. The germline gives CDR1 MNHEY, CDR2 SMNVEV (reference sequence). This CDR3 comprises 18 residues. CDR3: CASKTSGRADGAKNIQYF. The CDR3 nucleotides are TGTGCCAGCAAGACTAGCGGGAGGGCCGACGGGGCCAAAAACATTCAGTACTTC.

V and J are TRBV7-9 and TRBJ1-2, with a weak D call TRBD1 (6 bases). The CDR3 is 12 residues long. Trimming shortened V by 5 bases and J by 6 bases, and 10 bases separated the two germline ends. Germline lookup yields CDR1 SEHNR and CDR2 FQNEAQ (reference sequence). CDR3 protein: CASSETGDGYTF. DNA for the CDR3: TGTGCCAGCAGCGAGACAGGAGATGGCTACACCTTC.

The V gene is TRBV23-1, the J gene TRBJ1-1; 11 nucleotides line up with TRBD1. TRBV23-1 is an ORF; its function is uncertain. The CDR3 is made up of 20 amino acids. Trimming removed 4 bases from V and 1 base from J; junction bases left unmatched: 17. CDR3 residues: CASSPPDRGRFYQPNTEAFF. The CDR3 bases are TGCGCCAGCAGTCCCCCGGACAGGGGGCGGTTCTATCAGCCGAACACTGAAGCTTTCTTT.

V usage is TRBV28 and J usage is TRBJ2-7; 10 bases agree with TRBD1. This CDR3 is built from 16 residues. With 6 bases clipped from V and 0 bases from J, the junction kept 8 bases outside the gene matches. The germline CDR1 and CDR2 sequences are MDHEN and SYDVKM. This CDR3 is CASSPAGTGVSYEQYF. In nucleotides, the CDR3 is TGTGCCAGCAGCCCAGCCGGGACAGGGGTCTCCTACGAGCAGTACTTC.

The V gene is TRBV12-3 or TRBV12-4, the J gene TRBJ1-5; D gene ambiguous. V lost 3 bases and J 4 bases, leaving 7 bases between the germline ends. CDR3 length equals 13 residues. CDR3 region: CASSLSENQPQHF. CDR3 DNA: TGTGCCAGCAGTTTGAGTGAGAATCAGCCCCAGCATTTT.

This rearrangement joins TRBV5-1 to TRBJ2-7; D possibly corresponds to TRBD2 (5 bases). This CDR3 contains 13 residues. Germline V gene data show CDR1 as SGHRS and CDR2 as YFSETQ. V was cut by 2 bases and J by 6 bases, with 12 bases left in between. In nucleotides, the CDR3 is TGCGCCAGCAGCTTATGGGAGCGTAGCGAGCAGTACTTC. Its translation: CASSLWERSEQYF.

V is TRBV5-6 and J is TRBJ1-1, with D possibly being TRBD1 (5 bases). Germline CDR1 SGHDT, CDR2 YYEEEE. Trimming shortened V by 4 bases and J by 1 base, and 14 bases separated the two germline ends. The CDR3 is 15 amino acids. The CDR3 here is CASSPIGGGNTEAFF. As DNA, the CDR3 is TGTGCCAGCAGCCCTATCGGCGGGGGGAACACTGAAGCTTTCTTT.

This clone was seen repeatedly, ten times or more. The CDR3 DNA is TGTGCCAGCAGCCCAGGGACCGGGGAGCTGTTTTTT. As protein: CASSPGTGELFF. This chain joins TRBV7-9 and TRBJ2-2, with D possibly TRBD1 on 5 matching bases. CDR3 length: 12 amino acids. V lost 5 bases and J lost 5, with 6 bases in between. The V gene's germline CDR1 is SEHNR and CDR2 FQNEAQ (reference sequence).

The rearrangement joins TRBV3-1 (or the pseudogene TRBV3-2) to TRBJ1-3; D may be TRBD1 (5 bases). V was trimmed by 4 bases and J by 0 bases, leaving 10 bases between them. The CDR3 is 15 amino acids. The V gene's germline CDR1 is LGHDT and CDR2 YNNKEL (reference sequence). Written as DNA, the CDR3 is TGTGCCAGCAGCCTCAGACAGAGCTCTGGAAACACCATATATTTT. This encodes CASSLRQSSGNTIYF.

The chain recombines TRBV2 with TRBJ2-7, with 7 bases aligning to TRBD1. Germline V gene data show CDR1 as SNHLY and CDR2 as FYNNEI. V lost 6 bases to trimming and J lost 2 bases; unmatched junction nucleotides: 7. This CDR3 is built from 14 residues. The CDR3 spells CASRRGQSTYEQYF. CDR3 bases: TGTGCCAGCAGGAGGGGACAGTCCACCTACGAGCAGTACTTC.

The rearrangement joins TRBV19 to TRBJ2-7; TRBD1 agrees at 7 bases. Trimming took 4 bases from V and 3 from J; bases not matched to a gene: 9. The CDR3 extends over 15 amino acids. From germline, CDR1 is LNHDA and CDR2 SQIVND (reference sequence). CDR3 bases: TGTGCCAGTAGTAGCTCACAGGGGCCCCACTACGAGCAGTACTTC. Residues: CASSSSQGPHYEQYF.

V usage is TRBV27 and J usage is TRBJ1-4; D remains ambiguous. The V gene's germline CDR1 is MNHEY and CDR2 SMNVEV (reference sequence). The CDR3 spans 14 residues. V was clipped by 0 bases and J by 3 bases, with 5 bases between them. The CDR3 here is CASSLSLSNEKLFF. DNA of the CDR3: TGTGCCAGCAGTTTATCACTGTCTAATGAAAAACTGTTTTTT.

The CDR3 coding sequence is TGTGCCAGCAGCCAGGGGGCGCGTTCGTATGGCTACACCTTC. It is translated as CASSQGARSYGYTF. This chain connects TRBV28 to TRBJ1-2; 8 bases fit TRBD1. CDR1 is MDHEN, CDR2 SYDVKM, per germline. V was pared by 6 bases and J by 5 bases, with 8 bases of the junction left unmatched. There are 14 residues in the CDR3.

This chain joins TRBV6-1 and TRBJ1-1; weak D call: TRBD1 (5 bases). Deletions cut 2 bases from V and 2 bases from J, with 15 bases between. The CDR3 is 16 residues long. CDR1 and CDR2 (germline): MNHNS, SASEGT. CDR3 sequence reads: CASSEPPGVGNTEAFF. The DNA of the CDR3 is TGTGCCAGCAGTGAACCACCGGGGGTTGGTAACACTGAAGCTTTCTTT.

V is TRBV7-2 and J is TRBJ1-1; TRBD1 agrees at 9 bases. Germline CDR1 is SGHTA and CDR2 is FQGNSA. This CDR3 region has 15 residues. With V trimmed by 0 bases and J by 10 bases, 9 bases remained unmatched. The CDR3 is CASSLATGGPGGAFF. Written as DNA, the CDR3 is TGTGCCAGCAGCTTAGCAACAGGGGGCCCGGGGGGAGCTTTCTTT.

The chain combines TRBV4-2 with TRBJ2-7; 8 bases match TRBD2. Germline V lookup: CDR1 LGHNA, CDR2 YNFKEQ. The CDR3 is 17 amino acids. The ends lost 4 bases at V and 0 bases at J; junction bases unmatched: 11. This chain's CDR3 is CASSRGGGRGTSYEQYF. The CDR3 DNA is TGTGCCAGCAGCCGGGGCGGGGGGAGAGGAACCTCCTACGAGCAGTACTTC.